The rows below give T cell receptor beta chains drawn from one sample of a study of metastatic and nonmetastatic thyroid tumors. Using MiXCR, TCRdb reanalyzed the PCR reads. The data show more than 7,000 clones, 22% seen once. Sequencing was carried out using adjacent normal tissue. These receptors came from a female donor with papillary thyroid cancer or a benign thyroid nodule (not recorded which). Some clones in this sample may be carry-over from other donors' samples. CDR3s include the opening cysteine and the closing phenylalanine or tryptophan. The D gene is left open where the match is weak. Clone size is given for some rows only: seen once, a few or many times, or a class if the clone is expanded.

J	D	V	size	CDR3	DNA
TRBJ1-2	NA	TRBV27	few	CASSVKAGNPYGYTF	TGTGCCAGCAGTGTCAAAGCAGGGAATCCCTATGGCTACACCTTC
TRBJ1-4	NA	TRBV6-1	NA	CASKQPEDEKLFF	TGTGCCAGCAAACAACCAGAGGATGAAAAACTGTTTTTT
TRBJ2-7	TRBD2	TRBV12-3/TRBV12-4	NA	CASSGTSWGSYEQYF	TGTGCCAGCAGTGGGACTAGCTGGGGGTCGTACGAGCAGTACTTC
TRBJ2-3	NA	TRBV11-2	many	CASSSFPTKVADTQYF	TGTGCCAGCAGCTCTTTTCCGACTAAAGTGGCAGATACGCAGTATTTT
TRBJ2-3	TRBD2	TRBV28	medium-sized	CASSSLTLSLAGRADTQYF	TGTGCCAGCAGTAGTTTAACCCTTTCCCTAGCGGGAAGGGCAGATACGCAGTATTTT
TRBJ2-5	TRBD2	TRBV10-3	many	CAISDPGGKTQYF	TGTGCCATCAGTGATCCGGGGGGGAAGACCCAGTACTTC
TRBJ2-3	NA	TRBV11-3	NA	CASSERGTDTQYF	TGTGCCAGCAGCGAGCGGGGCACAGATACGCAGTATTTT
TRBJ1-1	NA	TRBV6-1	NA	CDSSEWILNTEDFF	TGTGACAGTAGTGAATGGATATTGAACACTGAAGATTTCTTT
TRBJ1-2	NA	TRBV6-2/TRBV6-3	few	CASTSGLFYGYTF	TGTGCCAGCACCTCCGGGTTGTTCTATGGCTACACCTTC
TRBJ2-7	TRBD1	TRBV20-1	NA	CSASIPGQGAMEQYF	TGCAGTGCTTCCATTCCGGGACAGGGGGCAATGGAGCAGTACTTC
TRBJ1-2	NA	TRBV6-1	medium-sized	CASSEALRGLGGYTF	TGTGCCAGCAGTGAAGCGCTTCGGGGTTTGGGTGGCTACACCTTC
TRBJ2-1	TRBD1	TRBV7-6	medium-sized	CASSLQGAQGLHEQFF	TGTGCCAGCAGCTTGCAGGGGGCCCAGGGTTTGCATGAGCAGTTCTTC
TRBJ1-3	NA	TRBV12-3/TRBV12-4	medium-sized	CASSLISVSGNTIYF	TGTGCCAGCAGTTTAATTTCTGTCTCTGGAAACACCATATATTTT
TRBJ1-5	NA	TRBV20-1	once	CSARDGNQPQHF	TGCAGTGCTAGAGATGGAAATCAGCCCCAGCATTTT
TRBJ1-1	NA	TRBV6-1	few	CASISAGYRLEAFF	TGTGCCAGCATCTCGGCAGGCTACCGTTTAGAAGCCTTCTTT
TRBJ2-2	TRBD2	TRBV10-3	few	CAITPGLNTGELFF	TGTGCCATCACTCCGGGACTAAACACCGGGGAGCTGTTTTTT
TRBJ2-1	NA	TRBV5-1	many	CASKNLGASYNEQFF	TGCGCCAGCAAAAATTTGGGGGCCTCCTACAATGAGCAGTTCTTC
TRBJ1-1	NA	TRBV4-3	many	CASSRGGRNTEAFF	TGCGCCAGCAGCCGTGGGGGCCGGAACACTGAAGCTTTCTTT
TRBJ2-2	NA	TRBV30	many	CASTRDGGTGELFF	TGTGCCTCCACCCGGGACGGAGGGACCGGGGAGCTGTTTTTT
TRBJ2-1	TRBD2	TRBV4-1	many	CASRQEVLAGSSYNEQFF	TGCGCCAGCAGACAAGAGGTGCTAGCGGGAAGCTCCTACAATGAGCAGTTCTTC
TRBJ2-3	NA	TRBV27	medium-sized	CASSLRLTDTQYF	TGTGCCAGCAGTTTAAGGCTGACGGATACGCAGTATTTT
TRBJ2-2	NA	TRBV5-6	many	CASSSPGTQNTGELFF	TGTGCCAGCAGCTCGCCGGGAACTCAGAACACCGGGGAGCTGTTTTTT
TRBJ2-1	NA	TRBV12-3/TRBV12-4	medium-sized	CASSRGLYNEQFF	TGTGCCAGCAGTAGGGGACTCTACAATGAGCAGTTCTTC
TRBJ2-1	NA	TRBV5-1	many	CASSVWTHRDRDEQFF	TGCGCCAGCAGCGTCTGGACGCACCGTGACCGGGATGAGCAGTTCTTC
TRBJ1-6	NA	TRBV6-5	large	CASSYVRDNSPLHF	TGTGCCAGCAGTTACGTTAGAGATAATTCACCCCTCCACTTT
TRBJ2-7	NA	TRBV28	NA	CASTLGGGGLLEQYF	TGTGCCAGCACTCTGGGGGGGGGCGGCCTACTGGAGCAGTACTTC
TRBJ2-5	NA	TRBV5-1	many	CASMRDTLQETQYF	TGCGCCAGCATGCGGGACACTCTCCAAGAGACCCAGTACTTC
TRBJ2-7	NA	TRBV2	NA	CASSAYYLNEQYF	TGTGCCAGCAGCGCATATTACCTCAACGAGCAGTACTTC
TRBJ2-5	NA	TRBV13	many	CASSSDTQGQTQYF	TGTGCCAGCAGCTCGGACACTCAGGGTCAGACCCAGTACTTC
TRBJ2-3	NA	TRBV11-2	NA	CASSLVDRGTDTQYF	TGTGCCAGCAGCTTGGTGGATAGAGGGACAGATACGCAGTATTTT
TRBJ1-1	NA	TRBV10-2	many	CAIAKEVGEAFF	TGCGCCATCGCGAAAGAAGTGGGTGAAGCTTTCTTT
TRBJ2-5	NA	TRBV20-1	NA	CSATPWPPAQEIQYF	TGCAGTGCTACCCCCTGGCCCCCGGCGCAAGAGATCCAGTACTTC
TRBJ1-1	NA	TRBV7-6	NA	CASSSQENTEAFF	TGTGCCAGCAGCTCTCAGGAGAACACTGAAGCTTTCTTT
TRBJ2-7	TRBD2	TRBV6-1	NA	CASSTPGLAITEQYF	TGTGCCAGCAGTACCCCGGGACTAGCTATTACCGAGCAGTACTTC
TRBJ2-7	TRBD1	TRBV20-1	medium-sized	CSARSYRGSYEQYF	TGCAGTGCTAGATCTTACAGGGGCTCCTACGAGCAGTACTTC
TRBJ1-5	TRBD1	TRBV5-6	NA	CASSLNRGGRFNQPQHF	TGTGCCAGCAGCCTGAACAGGGGAGGGCGATTCAATCAGCCCCAGCATTTT
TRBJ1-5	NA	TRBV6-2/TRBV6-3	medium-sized	CASSYGSGEFGNQPQHF	TGTGCCAGCAGTTACGGAAGCGGGGAGTTCGGCAATCAGCCCCAGCATTTT
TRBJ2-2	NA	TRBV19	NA	CAGMGGGGELFF	TGTGCCGGAATGGGAGGGGGTGGGGAGCTGTTTTTT
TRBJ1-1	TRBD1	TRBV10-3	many	CAISERDRETEAFF	TGTGCCATCAGTGAACGCGACAGGGAGACTGAAGCTTTCTTT
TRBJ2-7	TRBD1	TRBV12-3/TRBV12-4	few	CASRRQGAYGEQYF	TGTGCCAGCAGACGACAGGGGGCATATGGCGAGCAGTACTTC
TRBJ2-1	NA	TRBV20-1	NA	CSARDHSSYNEQFF	TGCAGTGCTAGGGACCACTCCTCCTACAATGAGCAGTTCTTC
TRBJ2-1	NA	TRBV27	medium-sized	CASSRPPDNEQFF	TGTGCCAGCAGTAGACCCCCGGACAATGAGCAGTTCTTC
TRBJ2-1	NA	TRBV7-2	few	CASSCYSEQFF	TGTGCCAGCAGCTGTTACAGTGAGCAGTTCTTC
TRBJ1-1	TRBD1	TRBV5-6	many	CASSLGDRGLGAFF	TGTGCCAGCAGCTTGGGGGACAGGGGGCTTGGAGCTTTCTTT
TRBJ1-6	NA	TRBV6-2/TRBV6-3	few	CASNEEKKYNSPLHF	TGTGCCAGCAACGAAGAAAAGAAATATAATTCACCCCTCCACTTT
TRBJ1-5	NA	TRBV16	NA	CASSPSPPGAGQPHHF	TGTGCCAGCAGCCCCTCCCCCCCTGGGGCTGGGCAGCCCCATCATTTT
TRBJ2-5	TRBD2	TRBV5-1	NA	CASISMAGGALTQYF	TGCGCCAGCATCTCGATGGCGGGGGGGGCACTGACCCAGTACTTC
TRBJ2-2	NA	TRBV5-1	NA	CASSQTSANTGELFF	TGCGCCAGCAGCCAGACATCCGCAAACACCGGGGAGCTGTTTTTT
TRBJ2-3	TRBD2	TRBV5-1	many	CASSFREGRRDTDTQYF	TGCGCCAGCAGCTTCCGGGAGGGCAGGAGGGACACAGATACGCAGTATTTT
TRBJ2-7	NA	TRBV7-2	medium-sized	CASSLDQGAYEQYF	TGTGCCAGCAGCTTAGATCAGGGTGCCTACGAGCAGTACTTC
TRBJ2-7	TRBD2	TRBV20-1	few	CSARDFMAGRNEQYF	TGCAGTGCTAGAGACTTTATGGCCGGGAGGAACGAGCAGTACTTC
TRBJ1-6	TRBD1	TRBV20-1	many	CSGLGRGRVSPLHF	TGCAGTGGGTTGGGCAGGGGGCGGGTTTCACCCCTCCACTTT
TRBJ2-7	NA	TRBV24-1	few	CATSQKRGGGPYEQYF	TGTGCCACCAGCCAAAAGAGAGGGGGAGGTCCCTACGAGCAGTACTTC
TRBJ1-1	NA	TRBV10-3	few	CAINGQNTDDTEAFF	TGTGCCATCAATGGACAGAACACCGATGACACTGAAGCTTTCTTT
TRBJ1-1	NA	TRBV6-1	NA	CASSVYGGGNTEAFF	TGTGCCAGCAGTGTGTACGGAGGGGGGAACACTGAAGCTTTCTTT
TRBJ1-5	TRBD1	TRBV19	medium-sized	CASNSRGGNQPQHF	TGTGCCAGTAATAGCAGGGGGGGCAATCAGCCCCAGCATTTT
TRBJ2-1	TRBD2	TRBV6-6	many	CASSYFPKPGTSGAYNEQFF	TGTGCCAGCAGTTACTTCCCGAAGCCCGGGACTAGCGGGGCCTACAATGAGCAGTTCTTC
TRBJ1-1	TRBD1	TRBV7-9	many	CASSLGTGFGTEAFF	TGTGCCAGCAGCTTAGGGACAGGATTCGGCACTGAAGCTTTCTTT
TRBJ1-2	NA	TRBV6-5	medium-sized	CASSYSTGFYYGYTF	TGTGCCAGCAGTTACTCCACAGGGTTTTACTATGGCTACACCTTC
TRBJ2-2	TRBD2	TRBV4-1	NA	CASSQVGTSGIPGELFF	TGCGCCAGCAGCCAAGTCGGGACTAGCGGGATTCCCGGGGAGCTGTTTTTT